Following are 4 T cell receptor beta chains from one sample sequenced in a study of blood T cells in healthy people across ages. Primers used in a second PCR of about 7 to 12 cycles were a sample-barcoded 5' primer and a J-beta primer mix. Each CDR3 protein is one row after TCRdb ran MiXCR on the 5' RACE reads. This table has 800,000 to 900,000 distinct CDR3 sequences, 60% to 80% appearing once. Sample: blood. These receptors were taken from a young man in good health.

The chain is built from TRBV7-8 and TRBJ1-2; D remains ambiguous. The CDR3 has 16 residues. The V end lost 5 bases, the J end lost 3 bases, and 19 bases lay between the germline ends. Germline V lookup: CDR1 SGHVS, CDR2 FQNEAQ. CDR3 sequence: CASSPSRAGPDYGYTF. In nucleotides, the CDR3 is TGTGCCAGCAGCCCTTCTCGGGCAGGCCCGGACTATGGCTACACCTTC.

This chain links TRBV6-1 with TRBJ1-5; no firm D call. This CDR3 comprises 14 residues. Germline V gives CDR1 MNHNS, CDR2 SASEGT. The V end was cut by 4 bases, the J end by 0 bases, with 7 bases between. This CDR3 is CASSAQDSNQPQHF. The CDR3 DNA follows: TGTGCCAGCAGTGCGCAGGATAGCAATCAGCCCCAGCATTTT.

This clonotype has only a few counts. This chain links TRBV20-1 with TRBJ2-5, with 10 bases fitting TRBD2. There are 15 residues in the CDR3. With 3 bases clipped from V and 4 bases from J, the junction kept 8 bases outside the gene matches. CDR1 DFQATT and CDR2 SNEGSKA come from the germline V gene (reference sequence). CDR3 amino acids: CSASDTSGAGETQYF. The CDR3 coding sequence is TGCAGTGCTAGCGATACTAGCGGGGCTGGAGAGACCCAGTACTTC.

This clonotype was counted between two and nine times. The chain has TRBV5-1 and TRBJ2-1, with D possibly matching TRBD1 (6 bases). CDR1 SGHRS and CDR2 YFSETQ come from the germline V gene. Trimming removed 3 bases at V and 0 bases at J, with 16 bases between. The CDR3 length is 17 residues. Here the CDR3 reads CASSSTTGRISYNEQFF. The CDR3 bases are TGCGCCAGCAGCTCGACGACAGGTCGCATCTCCTACAATGAGCAGTTCTTC.